What follows are 25 T cell receptor beta chains derived from one specimen sequenced in a study of blood T cell repertoires in COVID-19. TCRdb's table, derived via immunoSEQ multiplex PCR, lists solely in-frame clones and lacks some. The sample holds 250,000 to 300,000 clones, 85% seen once. The material sequenced was peripheral blood. Source of these receptors: a man aged 45-60 years with active or convalescent COVID-19.

The chain links TRBV5-1 to TRBJ1-3; a weak D match, TRBD1 (6 bases). The CDR3 has 15 residues. V was cut by 0 bases and J by 3 bases, with 10 bases left in between. Germline assignment: CDR1 SGHRS and CDR2 YFSETQ. CDR3 DNA: TGCGCCAGCAGCTTGGGGAACAGGGTTGGAAACACCATATATTTT. It is translated as CASSLGNRVGNTIYF.

The V call is TRBV15, the J call TRBJ2-1; 9 bases align to TRBD2. The CDR3 has 15 residues. CDR1 and CDR2 from the germline V gene are LNHNV and YYDKDF (reference sequence). Trimming at V came to 1 base and at J to 6 bases, leaving 4 bases not matched to a gene. The CDR3 reads CATSRVTSGPNEQFF. The CDR3 nucleotides read TGTGCCACCAGCAGAGTCACTAGCGGGCCCAATGAGCAGTTCTTC.

This rearrangement joins TRBV5-6 to TRBJ1-1; 9 bases agree with TRBD1. The CDR3 extends over 13 amino acids. The V gene end was trimmed by 4 bases and the J gene end by 6 bases; junction bases not matched to a gene: 4. Germline CDR1 is SGHDT and CDR2 is YYEEEE. CDR3 DNA: TGTGCCAGCAGCAGACAGGGGGGCCCTGAAGCTTTCTTT. It specifies CASSRQGGPEAFF.

This chain links TRBV7-3 with TRBJ2-1; 7 bases fit TRBD1. Germline loops: CDR1 SGHTA, CDR2 FQGTGA. Germline trimming cut 1 base from V and 7 bases from J; bases unmatched to any gene: 10. The CDR3 has 16 residues. The DNA of the CDR3 is TGTGCCAGCAGCTTAATAAGGGGGCAGGGGATTAATGAGCAGTTCTTC. Translation gives CASSLIRGQGINEQFF.

This chain joins TRBV7-9 and TRBJ1-1; weak D call: TRBD1 (6 bases). Trimming took 3 bases from V and 5 from J, leaving 13 bases between them. Germline values: CDR1 SEHNR, CDR2 FQNEAQ (reference sequence). The CDR3 is made up of 14 amino acids. CDR3: CASSLSRGGTEAFF. The CDR3 nucleotides are TGTGCCAGCAGCTTGTCGAGGGGGGGAACTGAAGCTTTCTTT.

This chain uses TRBV11-2 with TRBJ2-2, with a possible D match to TRBD2 (5 bases). With 1 base removed from V and 6 bases from J, the gap between germline ends came to 6 bases. The CDR3 covers 13 residues. Germline CDR1 is SGHAT and CDR2 is FQNNGV. The CDR3 DNA follows: TGTGCCAGCAGCTTAGCGCGGGCCGGGGAGCTGTTTTTT. Its protein product is CASSLARAGELFF.

The V gene is TRBV5-8, the J gene TRBJ1-1; 9 bases line up with TRBD1. The ends lost 5 bases at V and 1 base at J; junction bases unmatched: 6. The CDR3 has 15 amino acids. Germline V lookup: CDR1 SGHTS, CDR2 YDEGEE. In DNA form, the CDR3 reads TGTGCCAGCAGGTGGACAGGGGCCAGGAACACTGAAGCTTTCTTT. As protein: CASRWTGARNTEAFF.

The chain uses TRBV27 and TRBJ1-4, with no clear D. Germline values: CDR1 MNHEY, CDR2 SMNVEV (reference sequence). The ends were cut back, 6 bases at V and 8 bases at J, with 13 bases in the middle. This CDR3 is 13 amino acids long. The CDR3 DNA sequence: TGTGCCAGCAGCCGGTCGTATAAAGAAAAACTGTTTTTT. Encoded protein: CASSRSYKEKLFF. The whole variable domain, remainder taken from reference TRBV27 and TRBJ1-4, is EAQVTQNPRYLITVTGKKLTVTCSQNMNHEYMSWYRQDPGLGLRQIYYSMNVEVTDKGDVPEGYKVSRKEKRNFPLILESPSPNQTSLYFCASSRSYKEKLFFGSGTQLSVL.

This chain uses TRBV29-1 with TRBJ2-1; TRBD2 agrees at 13 bases. With 4 bases clipped from V and 4 bases from J, the junction kept 4 bases outside the gene matches. This CDR3 is 15 amino acids long. CDR1 is SQVTM and CDR2 is ANQGSEA in the germline V gene. Here the CDR3 reads CSVGVGLAGYNEQFF. The CDR3 coding sequence is TGCAGCGTTGGAGTGGGACTAGCGGGATACAATGAGCAGTTCTTC.

This chain joins TRBV4-1 and TRBJ2-1; 9 bases line up with TRBD2. The CDR3 is 17 amino acids. With 4 bases clipped from V and 0 bases from J, the junction kept 7 bases outside the gene matches. Germline lookup yields CDR1 MGHRA and CDR2 YSYEKL. The CDR3 sequence: CASSRGLASSSYNEQFF. The CDR3 coding sequence is TGCGCCAGCAGCCGCGGACTAGCGTCGAGCTCCTACAATGAGCAGTTCTTC.

This chain joins TRBV3-1 (or the pseudogene TRBV3-2) and TRBJ1-1; 7 nucleotides agree with TRBD1. There are 14 residues in the CDR3. Germline V gene data show CDR1 as LGHDT and CDR2 as YNNKEL (reference sequence). Trimming removed 5 bases from V and 8 bases from J; junction bases left unmatched: 11. The CDR3 coding sequence is TGTGCCAGCAGCTACGCGGGACAGCGGAGGGAAGCTTTCTTT. The encoded protein is CASSYAGQRREAFF.

The CDR3 DNA follows: TGTGCCAGCAGCTTAGCATGGTCCGGGGGGAACACCGGGGAGCTGTTTTTT. Amino acid sequence: CASSLAWSGGNTGELFF. The chain employs TRBV11-2 and TRBJ2-2, with D perhaps matching TRBD2 (6 bases). There are 17 residues in the CDR3. The V end was cut by 1 base, the J end by 1 base, with 13 bases between. CDR1 and CDR2 from the germline V gene are SGHAT and FQNNGV.

This clone was detected only once. V is TRBV2 and J is TRBJ1-5, with D possibly matching TRBD1 (6 bases). The length of the CDR3 is 15 residues. Trimming shortened V by 3 bases and J by 4 bases, and 13 bases separated the two germline ends. Germline V lookup: CDR1 SNHLY, CDR2 FYNNEI. The CDR3 DNA reads as TGTGCCAGCAGTGAGTTCGGACAGTGGAATCAGCCCCAGCATTTT. It translates to CASSEFGQWNQPQHF.

The chain has TRBV28 and TRBJ1-1, with 9 bases identical to TRBD1. The CDR3 length is 16 residues. CDR1 and CDR2 (germline): MDHEN, SYDVKM. Germline trimming cut 2 bases from V and 5 bases from J; bases unmatched to any gene: 9. CDR3 coding DNA: TGTGCCAGCAGTTTACCCTCCGGGACAGGGCCAACTGAAGCTTTCTTT. Translation gives CASSLPSGTGPTEAFF.

This rearrangement joins TRBV4-2 to TRBJ2-1; 9 nucleotides agree with TRBD2. Germline V lookup: CDR1 LGHNA, CDR2 YNFKEQ. The CDR3 is made up of 16 amino acids. The V gene end was trimmed by 1 base and the J gene end by 5 bases; junction bases not matched to a gene: 6. The CDR3 nucleotides read TGTGCCAGCAGCCAAGGGGTGACTAGCGGACACAATGAGCAGTTCTTC. Translated, it gives CASSQGVTSGHNEQFF.

The chain has TRBV5-1 and TRBJ2-7; 10 nucleotides agree with TRBD2. After removal of 2 bases from V and 6 bases from J, the junction contained 5 bases not matched to a gene. Germline CDR1 reads SGHRS; CDR2 reads YFSETQ. This CDR3 comprises 14 residues. DNA for the CDR3: TGCGCCAGCAGCTTAGCGGGAGGGCCAAGCGAGCAGTACTTC. It yields the protein CASSLAGGPSEQYF.

The CDR3 protein is CASSRGSNTEAFF. The CDR3 DNA reads TGTGCCAGCAGTCGAGGCTCTAACACTGAAGCTTTCTTT. The chain recombines TRBV2 with TRBJ1-1; no definite D call. V lost 5 bases to trimming and J lost 2 bases, with 9 bases between them. CDR3 size: 13 residues. Per the germline V gene, CDR1 is SNHLY and CDR2 is FYNNEI.

This clone came up a few times. The V gene is TRBV19, the J gene TRBJ2-1; 8 bases line up with TRBD2. The CDR3 extends over 15 amino acids. Trimming took 6 bases from V and 4 from J; bases not matched to a gene: 8. CDR1 and CDR2 from the germline V gene are LNHDA and SQIVND (reference sequence). The CDR3 nucleotides read TGTGCCAGTAGAGCCGGGACTAGTGGGTACAATGAGCAGTTCTTC. Translating it yields CASRAGTSGYNEQFF.

The V gene is TRBV28, the J gene TRBJ2-4, with TRBD1 matching over 8 bases. The CDR3 totals 14 residues. J gave up 9 bases and V 7 bases, and 11 bases lay outside the gene matches. Germline CDR1 MDHEN, CDR2 SYDVKM. CDR3 in amino acids: CASNDDRGVSIQYF. The CDR3 nucleotides are TGTGCCAGCAACGATGACAGGGGAGTAAGCATTCAGTACTTC.

This chain links TRBV10-2 with TRBJ2-3, with D possibly matching TRBD1 (6 bases). Germline CDR1 is WSHSY and CDR2 is SAAADI. The CDR3 spans 15 residues. The germline V and J ends were trimmed by 10 bases and 2 bases, with 19 bases remaining between them. CDR3 coding DNA: TGCGCCACCGTCGCGGGCCAGGGGTCCACAGATACGCAGTATTTT. It yields the protein CATVAGQGSTDTQYF.

The chain is built from TRBV28 and TRBJ1-1; D is possibly TRBD1 (5 bases). Trimming shortened V by 3 bases and J by 2 bases, and 13 bases separated the two germline ends. Germline V gene lookup returns CDR1 MDHEN and CDR2 SYDVKM. CDR3 length equals 15 residues. CDR3 nucleotide sequence: TGTGCCAGCAGTTTCCAAGGGGAACTCAACACTGAAGCTTTCTTT. Its translation is CASSFQGELNTEAFF.

The rearrangement links TRBV27 to TRBJ1-6, with 9 positions matching TRBD1. The CDR3 loop spans 15 amino acids. Germline CDR1 is MNHEY and CDR2 is SMNVEV (reference sequence). V shed 2 bases and J 7 bases; nucleotides not matched to a gene: 3. The CDR3 loop is CASSLVGTGNSPLHF. For the CDR3, the DNA is TGTGCCAGCAGTTTAGTAGGGACAGGGAATTCACCCCTCCACTTT.

In regard to this clone: Additional DNA sequences in this sample encode the identical CDR3. This chain uses TRBV3-1 (or the pseudogene TRBV3-2) with TRBJ1-5; 8 nucleotides line up with TRBD1. The CDR3 length is 15 residues. Per the germline V gene, CDR1 is LGHDT and CDR2 is YNNKEL (reference sequence). V shed 5 bases, J shed 2 bases, and the junction held 5 bases outside the gene matches. This CDR3 reads CASSRGTGGNQPQHF. Here the CDR3 DNA reads TGTGCCAGCAGCAGGGGGACAGGAGGCAATCAGCCCCAGCATTTT.

This clone was counted between two and nine times. The chain joins TRBV7-3 to TRBJ2-1, with 8 nucleotides matching TRBD2. Germline V gene data show CDR1 as SGHTA and CDR2 as FQGTGA. After removal of 0 bases from V and 0 bases from J, the junction contained 1 base not matched to a gene. The CDR3 runs to 16 residues. CDR3 sequence (DNA): TGTGCCAGCAGCTTAACTACTAGCGGCTCCTACAATGAGCAGTTCTTC. This translates into CASSLTTSGSYNEQFF.

The V and J genes are TRBV27 and TRBJ2-3; 9 nucleotides align to TRBD1. The germline CDR1 and CDR2 sequences are MNHEY and SMNVEV (reference sequence). This CDR3 comprises 15 residues. The V gene end was trimmed by 5 bases and the J gene end by 3 bases; junction bases not matched to a gene: 6. The CDR3 coding sequence is TGTGCCAGCAGTCCCCGGGACAGGGTTACAGATACGCAGTATTTT. It is translated as CASSPRDRVTDTQYF.